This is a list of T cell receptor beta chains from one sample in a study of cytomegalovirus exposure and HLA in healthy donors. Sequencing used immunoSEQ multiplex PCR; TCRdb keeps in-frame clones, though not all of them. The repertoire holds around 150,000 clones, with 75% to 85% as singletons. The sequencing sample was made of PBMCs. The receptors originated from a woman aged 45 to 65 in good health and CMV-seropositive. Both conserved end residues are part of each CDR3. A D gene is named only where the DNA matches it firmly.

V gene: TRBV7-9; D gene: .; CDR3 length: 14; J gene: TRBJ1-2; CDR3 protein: CASSPGEGPYGYTF; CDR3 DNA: TGTGCCAGCAGTCCCGGGGAGGGACCCTATGGCTACACCTTC
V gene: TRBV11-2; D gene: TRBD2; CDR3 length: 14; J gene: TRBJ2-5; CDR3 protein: CASSWSGTWETQYF; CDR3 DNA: TGTGCCAGCAGCTGGAGCGGGACCTGGGAGACCCAGTACTTC
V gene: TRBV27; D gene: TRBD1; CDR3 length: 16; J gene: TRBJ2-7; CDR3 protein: CASRGQPGWGLYEQYF; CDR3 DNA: TGTGCCAGCAGGGGACAGCCGGGTTGGGGGCTTTACGAGCAGTACTTC
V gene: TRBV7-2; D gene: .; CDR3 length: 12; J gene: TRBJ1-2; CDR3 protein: CASSSQGGGYTF; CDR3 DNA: TGTGCCAGCAGCTCACAGGGCGGGGGCTACACCTTC
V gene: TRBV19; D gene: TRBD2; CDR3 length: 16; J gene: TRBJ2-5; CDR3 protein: CASSPVWTSGEETQYF; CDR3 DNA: TGTGCCAGTAGTCCCGTTTGGACTAGCGGGGAAGAGACCCAGTACTTC
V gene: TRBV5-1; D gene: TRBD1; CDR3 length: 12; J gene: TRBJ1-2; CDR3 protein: CASGETGNGYTF; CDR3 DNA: TGCGCCAGCGGCGAGACAGGGAATGGCTACACCTTC
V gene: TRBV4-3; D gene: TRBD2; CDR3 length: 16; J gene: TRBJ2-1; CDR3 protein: CASSQDLLAENNEQFF; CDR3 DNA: TGCGCCAGCAGCCAAGATCTACTAGCGGAGAACAATGAGCAGTTCTTC
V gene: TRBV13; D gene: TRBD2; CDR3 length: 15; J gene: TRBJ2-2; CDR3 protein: CASRTLAERAGELFF; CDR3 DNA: TGTGCCAGCAGAACACTAGCGGAAAGGGCCGGGGAGCTGTTTTTT
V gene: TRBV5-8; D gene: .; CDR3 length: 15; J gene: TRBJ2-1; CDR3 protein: CASSLGRVAYNEQFF; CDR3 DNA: TGTGCCAGCAGCTTGGGTCGGGTCGCCTACAATGAGCAGTTCTTC
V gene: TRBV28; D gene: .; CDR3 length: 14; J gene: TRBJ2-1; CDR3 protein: CASIAANSYNEQFF; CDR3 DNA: TGTGCCAGCATAGCAGCCAACTCCTACAATGAGCAGTTCTTC
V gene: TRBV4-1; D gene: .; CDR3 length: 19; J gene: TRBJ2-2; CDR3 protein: CASSPRSGWEGGGTGELFF; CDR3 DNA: TGCGCCAGCAGCCCCAGGTCGGGGTGGGAGGGGGGGGGCACCGGGGAGCTGTTTTTT
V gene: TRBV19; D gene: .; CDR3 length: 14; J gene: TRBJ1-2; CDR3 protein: CASRWSEGFTGYTF; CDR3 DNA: TGTGCCAGTAGGTGGAGCGAGGGCTTCACTGGCTACACCTTC
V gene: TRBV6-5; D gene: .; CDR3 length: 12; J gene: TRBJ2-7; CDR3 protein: CASSPGTYEQYF; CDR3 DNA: TGTGCCAGCAGTCCGGGGACCTACGAGCAGTACTTC
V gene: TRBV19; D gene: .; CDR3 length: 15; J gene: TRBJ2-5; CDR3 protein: CASSIGGAGGETQYF; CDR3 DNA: TGTGCCAGTAGTATTGGGGGGGCAGGTGGCGAGACCCAGTACTTC
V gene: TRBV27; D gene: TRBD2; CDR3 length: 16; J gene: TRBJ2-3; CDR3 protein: CASSSLAGSSTDTQYF; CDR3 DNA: TGTGCCAGCAGTTCACTAGCGGGCTCTAGCACAGATACGCAGTATTTT
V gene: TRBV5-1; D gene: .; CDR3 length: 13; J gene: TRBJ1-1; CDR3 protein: CASSLPAGTEAFF; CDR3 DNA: TGCGCCAGCAGCTTGCCAGCGGGCACTGAAGCTTTCTTT
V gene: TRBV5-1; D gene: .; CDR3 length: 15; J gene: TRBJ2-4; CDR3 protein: CASRNTAGTKNIQYF; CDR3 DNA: TGCGCCAGCAGAAACACCGCGGGGACCAAAAACATTCAGTACTTC